The 16 T cell receptor beta chains below come from one sample, sequenced in a study of T cells in women clearing cervical HPV infection. Assay used: immunoSEQ multiplex PCR; TCRdb lists only in-frame clones, some missing. The sample data list about 24,000 clones. Sequenced: blood buffy coat. The receptors were sampled from a woman aged 18-69 years with a cervical HPV16 infection that either progressed to CIN3+ or cleared (not recorded which).

On this clone itself: From the germline J gene comes the end of the CDR3, since the read stops 3 residues before it. The V and J genes are TRBV7-9 and TRBJ2-2, with D perhaps TRBD1 (6 bases). The CDR3 is 15 residues long. With 4 bases removed from V and 3 bases from J, the gap between germline ends came to 12 bases. Germline V CDR1 and CDR2: SEHNR, FQNEAQ (reference sequence). CDR3 region: CASSSLDRYTGELFF. Partial CDR3 DNA: TGTGCCAGCAGCTCCTTGGACAGATACACCGGGGAG.

As to this clone: The read halts 3 residues ahead of the CDR3 end, with the missing end drawn from the germline J gene. V usage is TRBV7-6 and J usage is TRBJ1-1, with no clear D. CDR1 SGHVS and CDR2 FNYEAQ come from the germline V gene. V lost 5 bases, J lost 1 base, and 8 bases lay in between. CDR3 length equals 13 residues. The CDR3 loop reads CASSPLPNTEAFF. The covered CDR3 bases are TGTGCCAGCAGCCCACTCCCGAACACTGAA.

Concerning this clone itself: The CDR3 extends 3 residues past the end of the read, so its final part is completed from the germline J gene. This chain joins TRBV7-8 and TRBJ2-7; D call uncertain. CDR1 and CDR2 (germline): SGHVS, FQNEAQ. This CDR3 spans 13 amino acids. Deletions cut 3 bases from V and 2 bases from J, with 8 bases between. CDR3 sequence reads: CASSFGGTYEQYF. The DNA read from the CDR3 is TGTGCCAGCAGCTTTGGCGGAACCTACGAG.

Note on this clone: Read coverage stops 3 residues before the CDR3 terminus; the germline J gene supplies the remainder. This sequence joins TRBV19 and TRBJ2-5, with D possibly TRBD1 on 5 matching bases. Trimming removed 3 bases at V and 2 bases at J, with 7 bases between. The CDR3 sequence is 13 residues long. The V gene's germline CDR1 is LNHDA and CDR2 SQIVND (reference sequence). CDR3 DNA, as far as it was read: TGTGCCAGTAGTATGGGGCGGCAAGAGACC. It specifies CASSMGRQET. The whole CDR3 protein is CASSMGRQETQYF.

Turning to this clone: The CDR3 end is not reached by the read, which stops 3 residues before it; the germline J gene fills it in. J is TRBJ2-7 and V is TRBV28, with TRBD2 matching 7 bases. The CDR3 consists of 17 residues. Germline-derived CDR1 and CDR2 are MDHEN and SYDVKM. V was clipped by 3 bases and J by 2 bases; unmatched bases: 13. CDR3 protein: CASSFPSTSVVTYEQYF. CDR3 DNA (partial): TGTGCCAGCAGTTTTCCCTCAACTAGCGTAGTTACCTACGAG.

The part of the CDR3 DNA that was read is TGCGCCAGCCTTAGGACTAGCGGGAACACCGGGGAG. Protein product: CASLRTSGNTGE. The whole CDR3 reads CASLRTSGNTGELFF. This rearrangement joins TRBV5-1 to TRBJ2-2; 10 bases fit TRBD2. Sequencing ends 3 residues short of the CDR3 end; the germline J gene provides the rest. CDR3 length: 15 amino acids. CDR1 and CDR2 (germline): SGHRS, YFSETQ. V lost 7 bases, J lost 1 base, and 4 bases stayed unmatched.

As concerns this clone: The read ends 3 residues shy of where the CDR3 ends; the end is completed using the germline J gene. The J gene is TRBJ1-1, the V gene TRBV7-9, with a weak D call TRBD1 (6 bases). Trimming stripped 5 bases from V and 5 bases from J, with 18 bases between. The CDR3 is 15 residues long. CDR1 is SEHNR, CDR2 FQNEAQ, per germline (reference sequence). Partial CDR3 DNA: TGTGCCAGCAGCCAATTGACAGGAGAGGGGACTGAA. This codes for CASSQLTGEGTE. In full, the CDR3 reads CASSQLTGEGTEAFF.

With respect to this clone: The read terminates 3 residues ahead of where the CDR3 ends, so the germline J gene completes it. J is TRBJ2-7 and V is TRBV19; a possible D gene is TRBD2 (6 bases). V was clipped by 2 bases and J by 5 bases, with 16 bases between them. The CDR3 is made up of 15 amino acids. CDR1 and CDR2 from the germline V gene are LNHDA and SQIVND (reference sequence). The CDR3 DNA, read in part, is TGTGCCAGTAGTATAAGCGAGACTAGGTTCCACGAG. This sequence encodes CASSISETRFHE. The complete CDR3 sequence is CASSISETRFHEQYF.

About this clone itself: The read terminates 3 residues before the CDR3 end, so the remaining end is supplied by the germline J gene. The rearrangement joins TRBV6-4 to TRBJ2-3, with 9 bases aligning to TRBD2. Trimming took 6 bases from V and 4 from J; bases not matched to a gene: 8. CDR3 length: 15 amino acids. The germline gives CDR1 MRHNA, CDR2 SNTAGT. The CDR3 sequence: CASSAAGGPADTQYF. The DNA read from the CDR3 is TGTGCCAGCAGCGCTGCGGGGGGGCCAGCAGATACG.

Concerning this clone: The read gets to within 3 residues of the CDR3 end, and the germline J gene fills in the rest. The chain joins TRBV14 to TRBJ2-7; 8 bases map to TRBD1. Germline values: CDR1 SGHDN, CDR2 FVKESK. The CDR3 is made up of 15 amino acids. V shed 1 base, J shed 6 bases, and the junction held 8 bases outside the gene matches. CDR3 bases read: TGTGCCAGCAGCCAAGGTCGACAGGGGATCGGCGAG. Amino acid sequence: CASSQGRQGIGE. The entire CDR3 is CASSQGRQGIGEQYF.

A remark on this clone: The read ends 3 residues shy of where the CDR3 ends; the end is completed using the germline J gene. V and J are TRBV19 and TRBJ1-1; no definite D call. The V gene lost 5 bases and the J gene lost 6 bases, with 31 bases spanning the gap. The CDR3 totals 19 residues. Germline V lookup: CDR1 LNHDA, CDR2 SQIVND (reference sequence). CDR3 DNA, as far as it was read: TGTGCCAGTAGTCCCCCCCGGGTGGTAGGACTAGAGGCATATGCTGAA. Protein product: CASSPPRVVGLEAYAE. In full, the CDR3 is CASSPPRVVGLEAYAEAFF.

With regard to this clone: The read terminates 3 residues ahead of where the CDR3 ends, so the germline J gene completes it. The rearrangement joins TRBV28 to TRBJ1-5, with D possibly TRBD1 on 6 matching bases. The CDR3 consists of 13 residues. Germline CDR1 MDHEN, CDR2 SYDVKM. The V end lost 5 bases, the J end lost 6 bases, and 11 bases lay between the germline ends. CDR3 DNA, as far as it was read: TGTGCCAGCAGTACTAACAGGGCTCAGCCC. This gives the protein CASSTNRAQP. The whole CDR3 sequence is CASSTNRAQPQHF.

Comments on this clone: The CDR3 goes on 3 residues after the read ends, and that part is filled in from the germline J gene. The chain combines TRBV10-3 with TRBJ2-5, with 11 bases lining up with TRBD2. Trimming removed 4 bases from V and 2 bases from J; junction bases left unmatched: 0. From germline, CDR1 is ENHRY and CDR2 SYGVKD. The CDR3 runs 14 residues. CDR3 DNA, as far as it was read: TGTGCCATCAGTGTAGCGGGGGGGCAAGAGACC. Amino acids: CAISVAGGQET. The full CDR3 protein reads CAISVAGGQETQYF.

Note on this clone: The CDR3 extends 3 residues past the end of the read, so its final part is completed from the germline J gene. The chain links TRBV14 to TRBJ1-4, with D unresolved. The CDR3 sequence is 18 residues long. Germline CDR1 reads SGHDN; CDR2 reads FVKESK. The germline V and J ends were trimmed by 4 bases and 0 bases, with 18 bases remaining between them. CDR3 protein: CASSLTARRGSTNEKLFF. The part of the CDR3 DNA that was read is TGTGCCAGCAGCCTAACGGCACGGCGGGGATCAACTAATGAAAAA.

A word on this clone: Germline and junction disagree at one end, which may indicate a read error. The read comes to an end 3 residues before the CDR3 does, leaving the germline J gene to fill in the end. This chain joins TRBV5-6 and TRBJ1-1; possible D gene TRBD1, 5 bases. Germline V gene sequence: CDR1 SGHDT, CDR2 YYEEEE. This CDR3 has 14 amino acids. The CDR3 DNA, read in part, is TGTGCTAGCAGCTTGACAGAACGGAACACTGAA. It yields the protein CASSLTERNTE. The whole CDR3 protein is CASSLTERNTEAFF.

As regards this clone: The read falls 3 residues short of the CDR3 end, and the missing part is taken from the germline J gene. This rearrangement joins TRBV19 to TRBJ1-5, with D unresolved. Trimming shortened V by 8 bases and J by 6 bases, and 14 bases separated the two germline ends. Germline V gene lookup returns CDR1 LNHDA and CDR2 SQIVND (reference sequence). The CDR3 runs 13 residues. CDR3 in amino acids: CASRSISGQPQHF. CDR3 bases read: TGTGCCAGTCGGTCGATTTCGGGTCAGCCC.